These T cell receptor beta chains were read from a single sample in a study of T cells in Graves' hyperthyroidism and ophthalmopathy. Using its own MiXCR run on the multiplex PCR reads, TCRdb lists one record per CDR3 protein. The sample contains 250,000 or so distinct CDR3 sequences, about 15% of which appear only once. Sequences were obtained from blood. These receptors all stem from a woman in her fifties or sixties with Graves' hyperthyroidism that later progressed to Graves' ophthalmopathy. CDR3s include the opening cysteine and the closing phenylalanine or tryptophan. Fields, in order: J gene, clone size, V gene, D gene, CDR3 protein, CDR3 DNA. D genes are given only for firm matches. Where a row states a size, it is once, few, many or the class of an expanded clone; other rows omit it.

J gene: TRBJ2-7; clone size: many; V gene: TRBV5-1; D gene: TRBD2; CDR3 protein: CASSLVTSGISEQYF; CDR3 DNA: TGCGCCAGCAGCTTGGTGACTAGCGGGATCAGCGAGCAGTACTTC
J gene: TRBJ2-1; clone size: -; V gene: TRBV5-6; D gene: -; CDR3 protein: CASRAIHREVEQFF; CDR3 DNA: TGTGCCAGCAGGGCTATTCACAGGGAAGTGGAGCAGTTCTTC
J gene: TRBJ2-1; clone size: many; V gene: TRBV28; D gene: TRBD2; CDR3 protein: CASSHQTSGYRGQFF; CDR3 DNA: TGTGCCAGCAGCCACCAGACTAGCGGCTACAGGGGGCAGTTCTTC
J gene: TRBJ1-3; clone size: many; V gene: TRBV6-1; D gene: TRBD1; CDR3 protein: CASSRDRAPGNTIYF; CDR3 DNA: TGTGCCAGCAGTCGAGACAGGGCACCTGGAAACACCATATATTTT
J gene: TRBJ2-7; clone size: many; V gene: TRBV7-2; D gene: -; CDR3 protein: CASSFQGYEQYF; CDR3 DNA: TGTGCCAGCAGCTTCCAAGGGTACGAGCAGTACTTC
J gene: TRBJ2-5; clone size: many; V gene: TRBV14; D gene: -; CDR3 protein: CASSQIGGRQTQYF; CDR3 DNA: TGTGCCAGCAGCCAGATAGGGGGGAGGCAGACCCAGTACTTC
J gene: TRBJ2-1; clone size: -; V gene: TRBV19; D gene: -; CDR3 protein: CASTPAGAFLWNEQFF; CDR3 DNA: TGTGCCAGTACCCCGGCAGGGGCCTTCCTCTGGAATGAGCAGTTCTTC
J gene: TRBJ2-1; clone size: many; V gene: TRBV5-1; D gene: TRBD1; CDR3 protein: CASSLVVGQDEQFF; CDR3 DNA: TGCGCCAGCAGCTTGGTGGTGGGACAGGATGAGCAGTTCTTC
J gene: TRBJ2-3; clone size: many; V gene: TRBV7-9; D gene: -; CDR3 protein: CASRGRNTDTQYF; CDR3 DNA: TGTGCCAGTCGCGGACGGAACACAGATACGCAGTATTTT
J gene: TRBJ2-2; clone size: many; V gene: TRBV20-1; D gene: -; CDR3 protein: CSARADSGTGELFF; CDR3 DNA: TGCAGTGCTAGGGCGGATTCGGGGACCGGGGAGCTGTTTTTT
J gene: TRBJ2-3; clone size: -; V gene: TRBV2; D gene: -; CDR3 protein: CASSVLGASTDTQYF; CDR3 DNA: TGTGCCAGCAGTGTTTTAGGGGCTAGCACAGATACGCAGTATTTT
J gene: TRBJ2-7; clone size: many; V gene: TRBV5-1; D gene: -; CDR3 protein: CASSLSVASYEQYF; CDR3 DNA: TGCGCCAGCAGCTTGTCGGTAGCGTCATACGAGCAGTACTTC
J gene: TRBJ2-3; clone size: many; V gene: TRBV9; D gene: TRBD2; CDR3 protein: CASSVVALAGTDTQYF; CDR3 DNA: TGTGCCAGCAGCGTAGTGGCACTAGCGGGAACAGATACGCAGTATTTT
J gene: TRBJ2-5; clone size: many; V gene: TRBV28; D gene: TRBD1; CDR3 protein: CASSLPARGLQETQYF; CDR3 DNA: TGTGCCAGCAGTTTGCCGGCCAGGGGGCTCCAAGAGACCCAGTACTTC
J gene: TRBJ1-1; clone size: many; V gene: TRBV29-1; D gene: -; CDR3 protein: CSVLPWGTEAFF; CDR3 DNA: TGCAGCGTCCTGCCCTGGGGCACTGAAGCTTTCTTT
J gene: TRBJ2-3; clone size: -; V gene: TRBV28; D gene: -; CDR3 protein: CASRDLGGAQQGTSTDTQYF; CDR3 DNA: TGTGCCAGCAGAGACCTTGGTGGGGCGCAGCAGGGAACTAGCACAGATACGCAGTATTTT
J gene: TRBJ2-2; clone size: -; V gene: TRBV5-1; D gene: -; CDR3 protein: CASSTGPGELFF; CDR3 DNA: TGCGCCAGCAGCACTGGCCCCGGGGAGCTGTTTTTT
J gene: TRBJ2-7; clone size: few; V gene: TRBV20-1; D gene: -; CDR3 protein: CSAPRPSSSYEQYF; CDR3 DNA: TGCAGTGCTCCCCGGCCCAGCTCATCCTACGAGCAGTACTTC
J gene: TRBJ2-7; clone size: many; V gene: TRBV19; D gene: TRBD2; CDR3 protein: CASSIISGTTYEQYF; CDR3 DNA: TGTGCCAGTAGTATAATCAGCGGGACCACCTACGAGCAGTACTTC
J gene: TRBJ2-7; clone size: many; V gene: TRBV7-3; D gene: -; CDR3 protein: CASSFSGTESYEQYF; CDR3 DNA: TGTGCCAGCAGCTTCTCCGGGACGGAGTCCTACGAGCAGTACTTC
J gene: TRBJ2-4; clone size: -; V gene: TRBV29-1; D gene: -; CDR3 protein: CSVEDRTGGAAKNIQYF; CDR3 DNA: TGCAGCGTTGAAGATCGGACGGGCGGGGCAGCCAAAAACATTCAGTACTTC
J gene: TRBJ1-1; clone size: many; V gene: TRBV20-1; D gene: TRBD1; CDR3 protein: CSARPGQGYTEAFF; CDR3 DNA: TGCAGTGCTCGCCCCGGACAGGGCTACACTGAAGCTTTCTTT